This TCR beta chain is drawn from a study of blood T cell repertoires in COVID-19 (dated by TCRdb to about 2020). Looking at the study overall: Samples covering the acute and convalescent phases of COVID-19 were provided by collaborators in the United States, Italy and Spain. Samples came from the ongoing ImmuneRACE study (first 160 participants) plus 1,254 subjects from 6 global collaborators. Nearly every sample came with metadata listing a de-identified subject ID, COVID-19 status, age in years and sex. Where HLA class I and class II types were available, the types were taken from metadata supplied by the sample provider, not from assay-based typing. The repertoires were released in a freely available public database intended as a resource for research on the immune response to SARS-CoV-2. The material from the prospective study consisted of cDNA or gDNA derived from T cells, B-cell-depleted T cells, or PBMCs. The dataset comprised deeply sampled blood TCRbeta repertoires from subjects exposed to, actively infected with, or recovered from COVID-19.

The collaborating institutions used their own protocols to collect whole blood in K2EDTA tubes. For TCRbeta analysis, collaborators shipped samples in one of three forms: frozen whole blood, isolated PBMCs, or DNA extracted from either of those sample types. Sequences KGHDR (CDR1) and SFDVKD (CDR2) are obtained from the germline V gene. Its CDR3 holds 16 amino acids, cysteine through phenylalanine. Just the 48-base CDR3 DNA is kept, in frame starting at base 1. Trimming accounts for 10 bases at V and 4 bases at J, while the number of junction bases matched to no gene is 13. On the study overall, not on this receptor specifically: The amount of clinical and demographic metadata varied by source and participant and was provided uncurated.

The immunoSEQ Assay, a bias-controlled multiplex PCR, was used to amplify TCRbeta CDR3 regions from genomic DNA. On the authors' methods: Nucleated cell counts per sample were estimated from amplification of reference gene primers within the assay. To quantify the absolute abundance of each unique TCRbeta CDR3 rearrangement, sequence reads were collapsed and filtered. Productive Simpson clonality was computed per sample as the square root of Simpson's diversity index over productive rearrangements. TCRdb mirrors the immuneACCESS table, restricted to in-frame sequences. Some clones are absent from its copies; in checked studies, under half trace to an unresolved V gene, and the reason for the others is unknown. The D gene and trimming were derived from the DNA, and the V and J assignments and clone size from that table. In this sample the table shows about 45,000 clones, approximately 91% of which occur a single time. The ten largest clones add up to more than 5.5% of the sample.

Regarding this clone: Which antigen it targets is not known. It has no much larger one-base neighbor in the sample; base qualities were not kept.

The TCR sequence derives from a human donor in a cohort sampled during active COVID-19. The chain is encoded by TRBV24-1 joined to TRBJ2-3, with 10 bases matching TRBD1. Sequenced: peripheral blood. The CDR3 region reads CATSSTGQGEPDTQYF. The DNA sequence is as follows: TGTGCCACTTCCTCCACCGGACAGGGGGAACCAGATACGCAGTATTTT.